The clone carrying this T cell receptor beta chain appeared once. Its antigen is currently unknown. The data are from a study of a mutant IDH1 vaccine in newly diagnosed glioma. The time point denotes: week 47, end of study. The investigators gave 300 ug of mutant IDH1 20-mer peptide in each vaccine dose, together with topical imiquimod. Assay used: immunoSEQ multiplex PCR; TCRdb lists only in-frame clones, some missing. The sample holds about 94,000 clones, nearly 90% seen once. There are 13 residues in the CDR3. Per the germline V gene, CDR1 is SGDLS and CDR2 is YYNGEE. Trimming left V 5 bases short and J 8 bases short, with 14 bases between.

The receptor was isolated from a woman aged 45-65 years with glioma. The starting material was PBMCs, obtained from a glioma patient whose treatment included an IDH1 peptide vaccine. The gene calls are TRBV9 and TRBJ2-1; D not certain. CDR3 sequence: CASSPRVRDEQFF. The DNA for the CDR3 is TGTGCCAGCAGTCCTAGGGTCCGGGATGAGCAGTTCTTC.